The 13 T cell receptor beta chains reported below all come from one sample, sequenced in a study of graft-versus-host responses after intestinal transplantation. Sequenced by immunoSEQ multiplex PCR; TCRdb stores in-frame clones only, minus some. In the table there are 75,000 to 95,000 clones, 91% of which are singletons. Their antigen targets remain unknown. Sample: unstimulated CD4+ T cells sorted from spleen or lymph node cells, taken before transplant. Receptor source: a human donor who was the organ donor for an intestinal transplant.

This clone showed up just once. The rearrangement joins TRBV6-5 to TRBJ1-2; 9 bases line up with TRBD1. The V segment lost 4 bases and the J segment 11 bases; nucleotides outside the gene matches: 2. CDR1 and CDR2 from the germline V gene are MNHEY and SVGAGI. There are 11 residues in the CDR3. This chain's CDR3 is CASSSGQGYTF. DNA of the CDR3: TGTGCCAGCAGTTCCGGACAGGGGTACACCTTC.

The chain uses TRBV6-5 and TRBJ2-2, with 7 bases that match TRBD1. Germline V gene data show CDR1 as MNHEY and CDR2 as SVGAGI. This CDR3 contains 15 residues. J was trimmed by 3 bases and V by 5 bases; bases with no gene match: 6. CDR3 in DNA: TGTGCCAGCAGTCCTCAGACAGGGTACACCGGGGAGCTGTTTTTT. Translation: CASSPQTGYTGELFF.

The V gene is TRBV7-3, the J gene TRBJ2-1, with 11 bases aligning to TRBD2. The CDR3 runs to 17 residues. Germline CDR1 and CDR2: SGHTA and FQGTGA. Trimming removed 5 bases from V and 6 bases from J; junction bases left unmatched: 12. CDR3 in amino acids: CASSLHHATSGANEQFF. CDR3 nucleotides: TGTGCCAGCAGCCTCCACCACGCGACTAGCGGGGCCAATGAGCAGTTCTTC.

This chain links TRBV10-2 with TRBJ1-5, with 8 bases that match TRBD1. The V gene end was trimmed by 6 bases and the J gene end by 11 bases; junction bases not matched to a gene: 15. The CDR3 runs 15 residues. Germline-derived CDR1 and CDR2 are WSHSY and SAAADI. CDR3 loop: CASSTSGGDLTTQHF. The CDR3 DNA reads as TGCGCCAGCAGCACCTCAGGGGGCGATTTAACTACCCAGCATTTT.

J is TRBJ2-2 and V is TRBV14; D gene uncertain. The germline gives CDR1 SGHDN, CDR2 FVKESK. The CDR3 extends over 15 amino acids. Trimming shortened V by 1 base and J by 0 bases, and 6 bases separated the two germline ends. CDR3 DNA: TGTGCCAGCAGCCAAGCGGTGGCGAACACCGGGGAGCTGTTTTTT. Translated, it gives CASSQAVANTGELFF.

The rearrangement uses TRBV5-1 and TRBJ2-1; TRBD2 aligns across 8 bases. V was clipped by 4 bases and J by 8 bases; unmatched bases: 11. The CDR3 is made up of 15 amino acids. Germline V gives CDR1 SGHRS, CDR2 YFSETQ. CDR3: CASSLWGLGNDEQFF. The CDR3, as DNA: TGCGCCAGCAGCCTCTGGGGACTAGGGAATGATGAGCAGTTCTTC.

The genes are TRBV25-1 and TRBJ1-2; D remains ambiguous. With 4 bases removed from V and 4 bases from J, the gap between germline ends came to 7 bases. This CDR3 is 12 amino acids long. CDR1 is MGHDK, CDR2 SYGVNS, per germline. DNA for the CDR3: TGTGCCAGCAGTGCCTACCCCTATGGCTACACCTTC. Translating gives CASSAYPYGYTF.

The rearrangement uses TRBV28 and TRBJ2-2; D gene unclear. CDR3 length: 11 residues. With 1 base removed from V and 8 bases from J, the gap between germline ends came to 2 bases. In germline, CDR1 is MDHEN, CDR2 SYDVKM. CDR3 in amino acids: CASSLLGELFF. The CDR3 nucleotides are TGTGCCAGCAGTTTATTAGGGGAGCTGTTTTTT.

The rearrangement uses TRBV5-1 and TRBJ2-1, with a possible D match to TRBD1 (5 bases). V lost 2 bases, J lost 8 bases, and 23 bases lay in between. CDR1 is SGHRS, CDR2 YFSETQ, per germline. The CDR3 runs 17 residues. CDR3 DNA sequence: TGCGCCAGCAGCTTACCCCTAGGGGTTAGATCTATCGATGAGCAGTTCTTC. It translates to CASSLPLGVRSIDEQFF.

The J gene is TRBJ2-3, the V gene TRBV10-1; unclear D gene. This CDR3 region has 15 residues. Deletions cut 0 bases from V and 0 bases from J, with 7 bases between. Germline loops: CDR1 WNHNN, CDR2 SYGVQD (reference sequence). The CDR3 sequence is CASSESVGSTDTQYF. In DNA, the CDR3 is TGCGCCAGCAGTGAGTCAGTGGGCAGCACAGATACGCAGTATTTT.

The chain couples TRBV5-1 to TRBJ2-4; 8 bases are shared with TRBD2. After removal of 4 bases from V and 0 bases from J, the junction contained 9 bases not matched to a gene. This CDR3 has 17 residues. Germline CDR1 SGHRS, CDR2 YFSETQ. The CDR3 here is CASSQRGTGIAKNIQYF. The CDR3 nucleotides are TGCGCCAGCAGCCAGCGGGGGACGGGTATAGCCAAAAACATTCAGTACTTC.

The CDR3 spells CASSLRGGADTGELFF. The CDR3 nucleotides are TGTGCCAGCAGCTTAAGGGGTGGGGCGGACACCGGGGAGCTGTTTTTT. V and J are TRBV11-2 and TRBJ2-2, with TRBD1 as a possible D gene (5 bases). The CDR3 loop spans 16 amino acids. V was clipped by 2 bases and J by 3 bases, with 13 bases between them. Germline CDR1 reads SGHAT; CDR2 reads FQNNGV. The complete variable domain, with remaining parts taken from reference TRBV11-2 and TRBJ2-2, reads EAGVAQSPRYKIIEKRQSVAFWCNPISGHATLYWYQQILGQGPKLLIQFQNNGVVDDSQLPKDRFSAERLKGVDSTLKIQPAKLEDSAVYLCASSLRGGADTGELFFGEGSRLTVL.

The chain links TRBV23-1 to TRBJ1-2; D not resolved. TRBV23-1 has ORF status, its function being uncertain. Trimming pared 4 bases from V and 1 base from J, leaving 7 bases between. CDR3 length equals 13 residues. The CDR3 region has the DNA TGCGCCAGCAGTCGGCGGGGTAACTATGGCTACACCTTC. Its protein product is CASSRRGNYGYTF.